This entry lists 6 T cell receptor beta chains sequenced from one sample in a study of CXCR3-negative and CXCR3-positive naive CD8 T cells. Study-level points and caveats: Naive cells with CXCR3 showed TRB CDR3s that were more hydrophobic than those in CXCR3-negative naive cells.

UMI-tagged TRB cDNA libraries were built via 5' RACE. Following a re-call of the 5' RACE reads, TCRdb has one entry per CDR3 protein and lacks DNA. The repertoire shows approximately 7,000 distinct CDR3 sequences; the top ten hold 1.9%. Their target antigens are unknown. What was sequenced was naive CXCR3+ CD8+ T cells from blood. Subset described: CD45RO-CCR7+CD27+CD95- naive CD8+ T cells expressing CXCR3 (TNR3+). The source of these receptors is a human donor in good health. Some clones in this sample may be carry-over from other donors' samples.

The chain employs TRBV29-1 and TRBJ1-2. Looked up from germline, CDR1 is SQVTM and CDR2 is ANQGSEA. This CDR3 region has 11 residues. CDR3 sequence: CSVEGNYGYTF.

By frequency, this clonotype is medium-sized (0.01 to 0.1%). The chain links TRBV3-1 to TRBJ2-1. The CDR3 is 13 residues long. The V gene's germline CDR1 is LGHDT and CDR2 YNNKEL (reference sequence). Here the CDR3 reads CASSLENYFKQFF.

The chain combines TRBV27 with TRBJ1-3; absent DNA, TCRdb's TRBD1 call cannot be checked. The germline V gene has CDR1 MNHEY and CDR2 SMNVEV (reference sequence). The CDR3 sequence is 13 residues long. The chain's CDR3 is CASAPGSGNTIYF.

J is TRBJ2-3 and V is TRBV7-9. Germline CDR1 reads SEHNR; CDR2 reads FQNEAQ (reference sequence). This CDR3 region has 13 residues. This CDR3 reads CASSLEDRDTQYF.

The chain couples TRBV5-1 to TRBJ2-7. CDR1 and CDR2 (germline): SGHRS, YFSETQ. CDR3 size: 11 residues. The CDR3 is CASGSSYEQYF.

By frequency, this clonotype is medium-sized. The V call is TRBV4-1, the J call TRBJ2-2; TCRdb indicates TRBD1, and absent DNA this call remains unverified. This CDR3 has 18 amino acids. From germline, CDR1 is MGHRA and CDR2 YSYEKL. This chain's CDR3 is CASSQDGMVGQNTGELFF.